The sequence of this TCR beta chain was determined in a study of CD8 T cells in ankylosing spondylitis. Regarding this clonotype: Its specificity is unknown.

Via MiXCR, TCRdb re-called the 5' RACE reads, giving one row per CDR3 protein. This table holds fewer than 500,000 distinct CDR3 sequences, 25% to 30% found once. Germline CDR1 and CDR2: ENHRY and SYGVKD. V was trimmed by 2 bases and J by 7 bases, leaving 5 bases between them. The CDR3 spans 11 residues. Points from the study as a whole: A motif in TCR beta, a set of roughly eight highly homologous variants, appeared characteristic of ankylosing spondylitis blood.

The sample comprised blood, either unsorted or a sorted T cell fraction (not recorded which). The chain links TRBV10-3 to TRBJ1-2; no clear D. This TCR came from a male donor with ankylosing spondylitis. CDR3 sequence: CAISEESGYTF. CDR3 in DNA: TGTGCCATCAGTGAGGAAAGTGGCTACACCTTC.